One and the same sample provided the 12 T cell receptor beta chains below, sequenced in a study of cytomegalovirus exposure and HLA in healthy donors. PCR was performed using 60 Vbeta and 13 Jbeta primers. Assay: immunoSEQ multiplex PCR; the TCRdb copy retains only in-frame clones and omits some. The profile shows roughly 110,000 clones, 65% to 90% of them singletons. Sequenced: PBMCs. The receptors were gathered from a man over 45 in good health and CMV-seronegative.

The chain carries TRBV10-3 and TRBJ1-2, with 10 bases matching TRBD1. V dropped 7 bases and J dropped 8; count of bases not matched to a gene: 10. CDR3 length: 14 residues. Germline-derived CDR1 and CDR2 are ENHRY and SYGVKD. CDR3 region: CAITGTGEVGGYTF. The CDR3 bases are TGTGCCATCACTGGGACAGGGGAAGTTGGCGGCTACACCTTC.

The rearrangement links TRBV6-5 to TRBJ2-3; TRBD2 aligns across 9 bases. CDR1 is MNHEY and CDR2 is SVGAGI in the germline V gene. The CDR3 runs to 15 residues. The junction had 6 bases not matched to a gene; V was cut back by 4 bases and J by 4 bases. Here the CDR3 reads CASSSGGGAPDTQYF. The CDR3, as DNA: TGTGCCAGCAGTTCGGGCGGGGGGGCCCCAGATACGCAGTATTTT.

This chain links TRBV29-1 with TRBJ2-3; 12 bases fit TRBD2. Germline CDR1 is SQVTM and CDR2 is ANQGSEA. The CDR3 is made up of 13 amino acids. Trimming at V came to 4 bases and at J to 7 bases, leaving 3 bases not matched to a gene. The CDR3 nucleotides read TGCAGCGTTGGGACTAGCGGGGCCAATACGCAGTATTTT. This translates into CSVGTSGANTQYF.

The chain combines TRBV6-6 with TRBJ1-2; D is uncertain. Looked up from germline, CDR1 is MNHNY and CDR2 is SVGAGI (reference sequence). This CDR3 has 14 amino acids. V was cut by 5 bases and J by 0 bases, with 10 bases left in between. The DNA of the CDR3 is TGTGCCAGCAGTGCGAGATCTGCTAACTATGGCTACACCTTC. This sequence encodes CASSARSANYGYTF.

The chain joins TRBV2 to TRBJ1-4, with 8 bases fitting TRBD1. CDR1 and CDR2 from the germline V gene are SNHLY and FYNNEI. V trimming: 2 bases; J trimming: 5 bases; junction bases outside the gene matches: 1. This CDR3 spans 14 amino acids. The CDR3 sequence is CASSEQGANEKLFF. In DNA, the CDR3 is TGTGCCAGCAGTGAACAGGGGGCGAATGAAAAACTGTTTTTT.

A single count supports this clone. The J gene is TRBJ2-3, the V gene TRBV11-2, with D hard to call. Trimming removed 5 bases from V and 3 bases from J, with 3 bases in between. The CDR3 loop spans 11 amino acids. Germline lookup yields CDR1 SGHAT and CDR2 FQNNGV. The CDR3 protein is CASSVTDTQYF. The CDR3 DNA reads TGTGCCAGCAGCGTAACAGATACGCAGTATTTT.

The chain links TRBV2 to TRBJ2-5; D is undetermined. Trimming shortened V by 6 bases and J by 7 bases, and 15 bases separated the two germline ends. In germline, CDR1 is SNHLY, CDR2 FYNNEI. The CDR3 sequence is 13 residues long. For the CDR3, the DNA is TGTGCCAGCAGCGCAAGCCCTACTTGGACCCAGTACTTC. Its translation is CASSASPTWTQYF. Drawing the rest from reference TRBV2 and TRBJ2-5, the complete variable domain is EPEVTQTPSHQVTQMGQEVILRCVPISNHLYFYWYRQILGQKVEFLVSFYNNEISEKSEIFDDQFSVERPDGSNFTLKIRSTKLEDSAMYFCASSASPTWTQYFGPGTRLLVL.

This sequence joins TRBV9 and TRBJ2-1, with 11 bases matching TRBD2. Trimming removed 5 bases from V and 9 bases from J; junction bases left unmatched: 7. CDR1 and CDR2 from the germline V gene are SGDLS and YYNGEE. CDR3 length: 14 residues. The CDR3 DNA reads as TGTGCCAGCAGTCCACTAGCGGGGGCGGGTGAGCAGTTCTTC. It translates to CASSPLAGAGEQFF.

The V call is TRBV7-2, the J call TRBJ2-1; perhaps TRBD2 as D (6 bases). CDR3 length: 12 amino acids. Germline loops: CDR1 SGHTA, CDR2 FQGNSA. The V end was cut by 4 bases, the J end by 8 bases, with 9 bases between. The CDR3 here is CASSSLAYEQFF. As DNA, the CDR3 is TGTGCCAGCAGCTCCCTAGCGTATGAGCAGTTCTTC.

A few counts support this clone. The chain recombines TRBV9 with TRBJ1-5, with a weak D call TRBD1 (6 bases). There are 14 residues in the CDR3. The V end was cut by 0 bases, the J end by 3 bases, with 7 bases between. Germline V lookup: CDR1 SGDLS, CDR2 YYNGEE. The DNA for the CDR3 is TGTGCCAGCAGCGTAGAGGGGGTCAATCAGCCCCAGCATTTT. This gives the protein CASSVEGVNQPQHF.

The CDR3 DNA sequence: TGTGCCAGCAGTTTATACAGGGACTCCTACAATGAGCAGTTCTTC. Its protein product is CASSLYRDSYNEQFF. The chain recombines TRBV28 with TRBJ2-1, with a tentative D call TRBD1 (6 bases). The V gene's germline CDR1 is MDHEN and CDR2 SYDVKM. Trimming took 1 base from V and 0 from J, leaving 7 bases between them. The CDR3 has 15 residues.

This clone has more than one count but fewer than ten. The chain uses TRBV7-2 and TRBJ1-6, with TRBD1 identical over 8 bases. V dropped 3 bases and J dropped 7; count of bases not matched to a gene: 5. Germline lookup yields CDR1 SGHTA and CDR2 FQGNSA. The CDR3 is 15 residues long. CDR3 DNA sequence: TGTGCCAGCAGCTTCAAGACAGGGGAGAATTCACCCCTCCACTTT. This translates into CASSFKTGENSPLHF.